This TCR beta chain stems from a study of shared clonotypes between healthy human individuals (dated by TCRdb to about 2020). Turning to the overall study: Three men and a couple of women, aged 18 to 49 years, made up the cohort. For each donor, CD4 naive and CD4 memory were each given three plates, CD8 naive was given two plates, and CD8 memory was given one plate. The study deeply sequenced blood TCR repertoires of five healthy adults to estimate repertoire size and the extent of clonotype sharing between individuals. Different laboratories and diverse techniques were used to prepare libraries and sequence TCR repertoires, to increase sequencing depth and limit assay-specific biases. Each donor's leukapheresis produced roughly between roughly 0.9 and 8.9 billion PBMCs.

Using the deep immunoSEQ assay, multiplex PCR amplified TCR CDR3 regions from genomic DNA. For each cell subset, the extracted genomic DNA was distributed evenly across all wells of several immunoSEQ 96-well plates, and each plate served as one replicate. For sorted subsets, each replicate PCR was loaded with around 200 ng genomic DNA, equivalent to about 33,000 T cell genomes. Purified libraries were quantified with a Qubit 3.0 fluorometer, sized on a Bioanalyzer 2100, and re-quantified with the KAPA Library Quantification kit. Every immunoSEQ 96-well plate was sequenced on a separate single-read 150-cycle Illumina NextSeq 550 flow cell. In the original analysis: Because the immunoSEQ output held only junctional sequences and lacked quality scores, the filtering could not match the filtering applied to full-length reads. Sequences were annotated with PyIR, a Python wrapper for IgBLAST v1.9, using IMGT germline references to assign V/J genes and CDR3. Any read was removed if the V/J assignment was weak (E-value above 1e-6), the CDR3 was missing, or the read contained stop codons, out-of-frame junctions, or ambiguous translated residues. V3J clonotypes were defined as sequences sharing an identical inferred V gene, J gene, and CDR3 amino acid sequence. Percentage overlap between repertoires was calculated by dividing the number of shared unique clonotypes by the size of the smaller repertoire. Richness of each repertoire was evaluated using RTK rarefaction, the Chao1 estimator, and Recon v2.1 estimates of unobserved clonotypes. OLGA was used to compute generation probabilities for all TCRbeta clonotypes that the gDNA method yielded from several donors. This is the immuneACCESS table as TCRdb keeps it, with only in-frame sequences that have V and J called. A part of the clones is gone; compared with another copy, unresolved V genes explain less than half, and the rest is unexplained. Clonal size and the V and J genes are those of that table, whereas D and trimming came from the DNA. This sample gives some 680,000 clones in total; roughly 73% of them show up just once. About 1.8% of the sample belongs to the ten largest clones.

Donors were healthy HIV-negative adults with no recently reported acute infections or vaccinations. Every donor was a Caucasian adult residing in Nashville, Tennessee, USA. CD4+ T cells were enriched by magnetic negative selection, after which naive cells were positively selected on CD45RA and the negative fraction was taken as the memory subset. After blood collection by leukapheresis, PBMCs were isolated using Ficoll-Histopaque density gradient centrifugation and then cryopreserved in the vapor phase of liquid nitrogen. Purity and quantity of every magnetically sorted T cell population were checked by analytical flow cytometry. Genomic DNA was isolated from each sorted fraction and quantified by UV absorbance on a Nanodrop 2000c. A word on this clone: Its antigen is not yet known. The input lacks base qualities; no much larger clone sits a single base away.

Including cysteine and phenylalanine, the CDR3 has 13 amino acids. Only CDR3 DNA remains: 39 bases, in frame from the first base. V sheds 6 bases and J sheds 0 bases, leaving 8 bases between their ends. Via the germline V gene, CDR1 is MNHEY and CDR2 SVGAGI. The paper's findings and limits, for the study overall: Compared with non-shared clonotypes, the clonotypes found in all four sorted-subset donors had higher generation probabilities. Incomplete sequencing was indicated by rarefaction of sorted-subset datasets, despite the large sequencing depth. Sharing across a few donors was observed for about 5% of naive CD4, 3.5% of naive CD8, roughly 2.4% of memory CD4, and roughly 0.4% of memory CD8 clonotypes. Because the study included only a small number of donors, the genetic and exposure-history diversity represented was limited. Naive subsets generally had larger estimated clonotype richness than memory subsets. Pairwise subsampling indicated that sequencing depth was expected to affect the degree of clonotype sharing among donors. Sampling was restricted to blood, and TCR repertoires in tissue are likely to differ from TCR repertoires in blood.

The source material was memory CD4+ T cells sorted from blood. The cell subset or site label here, explained by the study, means: CD45RA-negative fraction. Recombination linked TRBV6-5 to TRBJ1-1; the D gene cannot be resolved reliably. The TCR sequence derives from a woman aged 30 to 39 in good health. The CDR3 amino acid sequence is: CASRVTMNTEAFF. In nucleotides, the sequence is TGTGCCAGCAGGGTGACGATGAACACTGAAGCTTTCTTT.